This entry lists 32 T cell receptor beta chains sequenced from one sample in a study of identical twins. TCRdb re-called the 5' RACE reads with MiXCR, one entry per CDR3 protein. The sample includes some 570,000 distinct CDR3 sequences, under 25% seen only once; the top ten take about 0.48%. The data were also submitted as part of a second study, on yellow fever vaccine responses in identical twins.

Sequenced material: CD4+ T cells sorted from blood. The receptors originated from a woman between 18 and 29 years old in good health.

The V call is TRBV12-3 or TRBV12-4, the J call TRBJ2-1, with 13 bases that match TRBD2. The V and J ends lost 3 bases and 6 bases, in that order; junction bases with no gene match: 5. The length of the CDR3 is 16 residues. Written as DNA, the CDR3 is TGTGCCAGCAGTTTCCGGACTAGCGGGGGAGTCAATGAGCAGTTCTTC. Translated, it gives CASSFRTSGGVNEQFF.

This clonotype was detected a few times. This sequence joins TRBV5-1 and TRBJ1-1, with 7 bases matching TRBD1. The CDR3 runs 16 residues. Germline trimming cut 0 bases from V and 1 base from J; bases unmatched to any gene: 6. The V gene's germline CDR1 is SGHRS and CDR2 YFSETQ. The CDR3 nucleotides are TGCGCCAGCAGCTTGGGGGACAGTTTGCCGAACACTGAAGCTTTCTTT. Translation: CASSLGDSLPNTEAFF. Combining the CDR3 with reference TRBV5-1 and TRBJ1-1 gives the whole variable domain KAGVTQTPRYLIKTRGQQVTLSCSPISGHRSVSWYQQTPGQGLQFLFEYFSETQRNKGNFPGRFSGRQFSNSRSEMNVSTLELGDSALYLCASSLGDSLPNTEAFFGQGTRLTVV.

This clonotype appeared many times. The chain recombines TRBV10-3 with TRBJ2-1; weak D call: TRBD1 (5 bases). The germline gives CDR1 ENHRY, CDR2 SYGVKD. V was trimmed by 9 bases and J by 9 bases, leaving 9 bases between them. The CDR3 spans 10 residues. CDR3 nucleotides: TGTGCCATGGGGCGGATTGAGCAGTTCTTC. Residues: CAMGRIEQFF.

This clonotype was observed a handful of times. The chain joins TRBV11-2 to TRBJ2-1, with 8 positions matching TRBD2. The V gene end was trimmed by 0 bases and the J gene end by 4 bases; junction bases not matched to a gene: 14. CDR3 size: 19 residues. Germline CDR1 reads SGHAT; CDR2 reads FQNNGV. The CDR3 region has the DNA TGTGCCAGCAGCTTAGAATTTTCTTGGCGGGAGGCTGGTTACAATGAGCAGTTCTTC. Translated, it gives CASSLEFSWREAGYNEQFF.

This clonotype was seen a handful of times. The chain carries TRBV14 and TRBJ2-1, with TRBD2 matching over 8 bases. The CDR3 loop spans 16 amino acids. Germline V gives CDR1 SGHDN, CDR2 FVKESK. V shed 1 base and J 4 bases; nucleotides not matched to a gene: 6. CDR3 sequence: CASSQARGGWYNEQFF. For the CDR3, the DNA is TGTGCCAGCAGCCAAGCTCGGGGGGGATGGTACAATGAGCAGTTCTTC.

J is TRBJ2-3 and V is TRBV11-2, with 9 bases aligning to TRBD1. CDR1 and CDR2 from the germline V gene are SGHAT and FQNNGV. J lost 6 bases, V lost 3 bases, and 4 bases had no gene match. This CDR3 contains 14 residues. The CDR3 spells CASSLGTGMDTQYF. The CDR3, as DNA: TGTGCCAGCAGCTTGGGGACAGGGATGGATACGCAGTATTTT.

The rearrangement joins TRBV20-1 to TRBJ2-3; 9 nucleotides align to TRBD2. Trimming removed 3 bases from V and 1 base from J; junction bases left unmatched: 8. The germline CDR1 and CDR2 sequences are DFQATT and SNEGSKA (reference sequence). The CDR3 covers 16 residues. DNA of the CDR3: TGCAGTGCTAGCTCACTTGGCGGGGGGGGCACAGATACGCAGTATTTT. It yields the protein CSASSLGGGGTDTQYF.

This sequence joins TRBV29-1 and TRBJ1-1, with D uncertain. There are 11 residues in the CDR3. The germline CDR1 and CDR2 sequences are SQVTM and ANQGSEA. Trimming cost V 2 bases and J 5 bases, with 6 bases left between them. For the CDR3, the DNA is TGCAGCGTTGAAACGGGTACTGAAGCTTTCTTT. It yields the protein CSVETGTEAFF.

The chain combines TRBV19 with TRBJ1-5, with 7 bases lining up with TRBD1. Germline V CDR1 and CDR2: LNHDA, SQIVND (reference sequence). The CDR3 runs 14 residues. Trimming at V came to 4 bases and at J to 7 bases, leaving 7 bases not matched to a gene. The CDR3 bases are TGTGCCAGTAGTACGCGACAGGGCGAACAGCCCCAGCATTTT. As protein: CASSTRQGEQPQHF.

This clonotype has a handful of counts. The rearrangement uses TRBV5-1 and TRBJ2-1, with D unresolved. Germline values: CDR1 SGHRS, CDR2 YFSETQ. V was clipped by 0 bases and J by 9 bases, with 13 bases between them. The CDR3 is 14 amino acids. The CDR3 loop reads CASSLEGIVGEQFF. As DNA, the CDR3 is TGCGCCAGCAGCTTGGAGGGTATCGTGGGTGAGCAGTTCTTC.

The CDR3 sequence is CASSAGGPGTQYF. Here the CDR3 DNA reads TGTGCCAGCAGCGCGGGGGGGCCAGGGACCCAGTACTTC. This chain links TRBV27 with TRBJ2-5, with 9 positions matching TRBD2. CDR1 is MNHEY and CDR2 is SMNVEV in the germline V gene (reference sequence). Trimming removed 6 bases from V and 7 bases from J; junction bases left unmatched: 6. The CDR3 spans 13 residues.

The chain is built from TRBV28 and TRBJ2-1, with 7 bases lining up with TRBD2. This CDR3 spans 15 amino acids. In germline, CDR1 is MDHEN, CDR2 SYDVKM. With 6 bases clipped from V and 5 bases from J, the junction kept 10 bases outside the gene matches. CDR3 coding DNA: TGTGCCAGCAGGAAAGCGGGGATGGCTAACAATGAGCAGTTCTTC. Protein: CASRKAGMANNEQFF.

This clonotype was seen only a few times. V gene TRBV27 combines with J gene TRBJ2-7; 9 bases map to TRBD1. Losses at the gene ends were 6 bases for V and 2 bases for J; bases not matched to a gene: 11. Germline V lookup: CDR1 MNHEY, CDR2 SMNVEV (reference sequence). This CDR3 has 16 residues. CDR3 nucleotide sequence: TGTGCCAGCAGACAAAGCGGACAGGGGTTAACCTACGAGCAGTACTTC. Encoded protein: CASRQSGQGLTYEQYF.

V and J are TRBV12-3 or TRBV12-4 and TRBJ1-4, with D uncertain. This CDR3 comprises 14 residues. Between the trimmed V and J ends, which lost 5 bases and 10 bases, there was a span of 17 bases. This chain's CDR3 is CASSAGAEIGKLFF. DNA of the CDR3: TGTGCCAGCAGTGCAGGAGCTGAAATTGGAAAACTGTTTTTT.

This sequence joins TRBV7-2 and TRBJ1-1; D remains ambiguous. The V gene lost 5 bases and the J gene lost 4 bases, with 20 bases spanning the gap. In germline, CDR1 is SGHTA, CDR2 FQGNSA. CDR3 size: 16 residues. The CDR3 sequence: CASSPSMRAPSTEAFF. Written as DNA, the CDR3 is TGTGCCAGCAGCCCGAGTATGAGAGCCCCGAGCACTGAAGCTTTCTTT.

There are a few counts of this clonotype. The genes are TRBV7-2 and TRBJ2-4; unclear D gene. The CDR3 covers 16 residues. Germline values: CDR1 SGHTA, CDR2 FQGNSA. Trimming stripped 1 base from V and 0 bases from J, with 10 bases between. The CDR3 nucleotides are TGTGCCAGCAGCTTAGAGTTGGCCTTAGCCAAAAACATTCAGTACTTC. Translating gives CASSLELALAKNIQYF. Using reference TRBV7-2 and TRBJ2-4 for the parts outside the CDR3, the full variable domain is GAGVSQSPSNKVTEKGKDVELRCDPISGHTALYWYRQSLGQGLEFLIYFQGNSAPDKSGLPSDRFSAERTGGSVSTLTIQRTQQEDSAVYLCASSLELALAKNIQYFGAGTRLSVL.

The V and J genes are TRBV27 and TRBJ1-6, with 7 bases aligning to TRBD1. After removal of 3 bases from V and 11 bases from J, the junction contained 4 bases not matched to a gene. This CDR3 is built from 13 residues. Germline values: CDR1 MNHEY, CDR2 SMNVEV (reference sequence). CDR3 DNA: TGTGCCAGCAGTTTTCACAGGGGTACACCCCTCCACTTT. Protein: CASSFHRGTPLHF.

This clonotype was seen more than once but under ten times. The V and J genes are TRBV7-9 and TRBJ1-2; D not resolved. The germline V and J ends were trimmed by 5 bases and 1 base, with 8 bases remaining between them. Germline assignment: CDR1 SEHNR and CDR2 FQNEAQ (reference sequence). CDR3 size: 13 residues. The CDR3 DNA reads as TGTGCCAGCAGCGCTCACTTTAACTATGGCTACACCTTC. It codes for CASSAHFNYGYTF.

This chain links TRBV29-1 with TRBJ1-1; 7 bases are shared with TRBD1. The CDR3 has 14 amino acids. V gave up 7 bases and J gave up 0 bases; unmatched junction bases: 8. Germline V gene lookup returns CDR1 SQVTM and CDR2 ANQGSEA. In nucleotides, the CDR3 is TGCAGCGCCGCCACAGGGGCCATGAACACTGAAGCTTTCTTT. The encoded protein is CSAATGAMNTEAFF.

DNA of the CDR3: TGCGCCAGCAGCCAAGAGAAGCGGGGGGGCGGGGAGACCCAGTACTTC. It encodes CASSQEKRGGGETQYF. This chain joins TRBV4-1 and TRBJ2-5, with 10 bases matching TRBD2. This CDR3 is built from 16 residues. Per the germline V gene, CDR1 is MGHRA and CDR2 is YSYEKL. Germline trimming cut 0 bases from V and 5 bases from J; bases unmatched to any gene: 6.

The chain recombines TRBV19 with TRBJ2-3; D is possibly TRBD1 or TRBD2 (5 bases each). From germline, CDR1 is LNHDA and CDR2 SQIVND (reference sequence). The CDR3 is 15 amino acids. Trimming removed 6 bases from V and 0 bases from J, with 13 bases in between. The CDR3 sequence is CASSWGRISTDTQYF. CDR3 coding DNA: TGTGCCAGTAGCTGGGGACGGATTAGCACAGATACGCAGTATTTT.

The chain employs TRBV27 and TRBJ2-5; D gene ambiguous. Germline CDR1 and CDR2: MNHEY and SMNVEV (reference sequence). There are 14 residues in the CDR3. The V end was cut by 5 bases, the J end by 3 bases, with 13 bases between. This chain's CDR3 is CASSPQVAKETQYF. The CDR3 DNA reads TGTGCCAGCAGTCCCCAGGTGGCTAAAGAGACCCAGTACTTC.

V and J are TRBV5-5 and TRBJ2-2; 8 bases map to TRBD1. The CDR3 loop spans 16 amino acids. Trimming at V came to 1 base and at J to 1 base, leaving 3 bases not matched to a gene. Per the germline V gene, CDR1 is SGHKS and CDR2 is YYEKEE (reference sequence). The CDR3 sequence: CASSLLGTGNTGELFF. In DNA form, the CDR3 reads TGTGCCAGCAGCTTGCTCGGGACAGGGAACACCGGGGAGCTGTTTTTT.

This chain connects TRBV20-1 to TRBJ2-1, with TRBD2 matching 12 bases. The CDR3 consists of 16 residues. Germline assignment: CDR1 DFQATT and CDR2 SNEGSKA (reference sequence). V shed 6 bases, J shed 6 bases, and the junction held 12 bases outside the gene matches. CDR3 residues: CSARTSLAGGTNEQFF. The DNA for the CDR3 is TGCAGTGCCAGAACCTCCCTAGCGGGGGGGACCAATGAGCAGTTCTTC.

This clonotype was counted between two and nine times. The chain couples TRBV27 to TRBJ2-5, with D perhaps TRBD2 (5 bases). V was pared by 9 bases and J by 5 bases, with 10 bases between. This CDR3 is 11 amino acids long. Germline CDR1 and CDR2: MNHEY and SMNVEV (reference sequence). The DNA of the CDR3 is TGTGCCAGTGGAGGATGGGAGACCCAGTACTTC. Encoded protein: CASGGWETQYF.

The rearrangement joins TRBV9 to TRBJ2-7; no definite D call. Germline CDR1 SGDLS, CDR2 YYNGEE. V was pared by 0 bases and J by 7 bases, with 11 bases between. This CDR3 is 13 amino acids long. The CDR3 protein is CASSVVPLGEQYF. CDR3 DNA: TGTGCCAGCAGCGTAGTCCCCCTTGGGGAGCAGTACTTC.

The chain has TRBV7-9 and TRBJ2-5; D ambiguous. V dropped 1 base and J dropped 7 bases, with 7 bases sitting between them. The CDR3 loop spans 12 amino acids. CDR1 and CDR2 (germline): SEHNR, FQNEAQ (reference sequence). The CDR3 coding sequence is TGTGCCAGCAGCTTAGAAGCCGGGACCCAGTACTTC. It specifies CASSLEAGTQYF.

The CDR3 DNA follows: TGTGCCAGCAGCCACCGTTTGTTGAGAAACTATGGCTACACCTTC. Encoded protein: CASSHRLLRNYGYTF. The rearrangement joins TRBV12-3 or TRBV12-4 to TRBJ1-2; D is undetermined. V lost 6 bases to trimming and J lost 2 bases, with 16 bases between them. The CDR3 covers 15 residues.

This chain joins TRBV7-2 and TRBJ2-1; D uncertain. Looked up from germline, CDR1 is SGHTA and CDR2 is FQGNSA. Trimming left V 0 bases short and J 8 bases short, with 11 bases between. The CDR3 consists of 14 residues. CDR3 coding DNA: TGTGCCAGCAGCTTAGCCCCCCCATATGATGAGCAGTTCTTC. Translating it yields CASSLAPPYDEQFF.

This clonotype has only a few counts. The chain joins TRBV5-1 to TRBJ1-2, with TRBD1 matching 7 bases. The CDR3 sequence is 14 residues long. V gave up 3 bases and J gave up 4 bases; unmatched junction bases: 6. Germline CDR1 SGHRS, CDR2 YFSETQ. The CDR3 DNA reads as TGCGCCAGCAGCTCCAGACAGGGACTCTATGGCTACACCTTC. Protein: CASSSRQGLYGYTF.

This clonotype was seen a handful of times. The chain is built from TRBV10-1 and TRBJ2-3, with no clear D. V gave up 6 bases and J gave up 5 bases, with 15 bases separating them. CDR1 is WNHNN and CDR2 is SYGVQD in the germline V gene (reference sequence). The CDR3 has 14 residues. DNA for the CDR3: TGCGCCAGCAGCGCTCTGTTCGCTCAAGATACGCAGTATTTT. As protein: CASSALFAQDTQYF.

This clonotype was observed at least ten times. CDR3 region: CASSLYSGTLVGQYF. CDR3 DNA sequence: TGTGCCAGCAGTTTATACAGCGGGACCCTTGTGGGGCAGTATTTT. V and J are TRBV27 and TRBJ2-3, with 7 bases identical to TRBD2. Germline V gene data show CDR1 as MNHEY and CDR2 as SMNVEV (reference sequence). With V trimmed by 1 base and J by 11 bases, 12 bases remained unmatched. The CDR3 has 15 residues.